These T cell receptor beta chains were read from a single sample in a study of blood T cell repertoires in COVID-19. Sequencing was performed with immunoSEQ multiplex PCR; in TCRdb, only in-frame clones are kept and a portion is missing. This table has roughly 200,000 clones, around 90% appearing once. Specimen: peripheral blood. The receptors were sampled from a man between 40 and 49 years old with active or convalescent COVID-19. Both conserved end residues are part of each CDR3. The D gene is left open where the match is weak. Not every row has a clone size; where given, it reads once, few, many or a size class.

TRBJ1-6 | TRBV18 | . | . | TGTGCCAGCTCACCACTTACAGAGTCAAATTCACCCCTCCACTTT | CASSPLTESNSPLHF
TRBJ2-5 | TRBV10-3 | . | . | TGTGCCATCAGTGACCCAGACAGGTTAGAGACCCAGTACTTC | CAISDPDRLETQYF
TRBJ2-7 | TRBV6-5 | . | . | TGTGCCAGCAGTTACTCGAGGGGTAGCGGCTCCTACGAGCAGTACTTC | CASSYSRGSGSYEQYF
TRBJ1-5 | TRBV27 | . | . | TGTGCCAGCAGTTTCGCCCAGGACAGCGGTGAGCCCCAGCATTTT | CASSFAQDSGEPQHF
TRBJ1-1 | TRBV2 | . | . | TGTGCCAGCAGAGGATCGACGGACTACACTGAAGCTTTCTTT | CASRGSTDYTEAFF
TRBJ2-1 | TRBV4-1 | . | . | TGCGCCAGCAGCGCCCCCTGGCATGAGCAGTTCTTC | CASSAPWHEQFF
TRBJ1-1 | TRBV29-1 | . | . | TGCAGCTTCCATCCCACCGGGAACTCGAACACTGAAGCTTTCTTT | CSFHPTGNSNTEAFF
TRBJ1-1 | TRBV5-1 | . | . | TGCGCCAGCAGCTCAGGCCCAGGGCCCAACACTGAAGCTTTCTTT | CASSSGPGPNTEAFF
TRBJ2-1 | TRBV10-2 | . | TRBD2 | TGCGCCAGCAGTCCAACCTTAGCGGGGGATTACATTGAGCAGTTCTTC | CASSPTLAGDYIEQFF
TRBJ2-5 | TRBV11-3 | . | TRBD2 | TGTGCCAGCAGCTTTGGCGGGGGGGGTGGAGAGACCCAGTACTTC | CASSFGGGGGETQYF
TRBJ2-2 | TRBV27 | . | . | TGTGCCAGCAGTTTATCCCGGGGAGCGGACACCGGGGAGCTGTTTTTT | CASSLSRGADTGELFF
TRBJ2-3 | TRBV5-1 | . | . | TGCGCCAGCAGCTTCAACGGAGATACGCAGTATTTT | CASSFNGDTQYF
TRBJ2-1 | TRBV19 | . | TRBD1 | TGTGCCAGTAGTATAGGGAACAGGGGGCGGTACAATGAGCAGTTCTTC | CASSIGNRGRYNEQFF
TRBJ2-7 | TRBV2 | few | . | TGTGCCAGCAGCCGGGACATCTACTACGAGCAGTACTTC | CASSRDIYYEQYF
TRBJ1-1 | TRBV6-4 | . | TRBD1 | TGTGGCGACAGGGGACATACTGAAGCTTTCTTT | CGDRGHTEAFF
TRBJ1-3 | TRBV29-1 | . | . | TGCAGCGTTGCAGGGGAAGGGAACACCATATATTTT | CSVAGEGNTIYF
TRBJ1-5 | TRBV28 | once | . | TGTGCCAGCCGAAGGGGCTATAGCAATCAGCCCCAGCATTTT | CASRRGYSNQPQHF
TRBJ2-7 | TRBV6-1 | few | TRBD1 | TGTGCCAGCAGTGAACAGGGCAGGGGGCCCCCCTACGAGCAGTACTTC | CASSEQGRGPPYEQYF
TRBJ1-6 | TRBV27 | . | . | TGTGCCAGCAGTCTAAACCCTCATTCACCCCTCCACTTT | CASSLNPHSPLHF
TRBJ2-7 | TRBV5-1 | . | . | TGCGCCAGCAGCTTGGTAGAGAGTTCCTACGAGCAGTACTTC | CASSLVESSYEQYF
TRBJ1-1 | TRBV18 | . | . | TGTGCCAGCTCCCGGGAAAGGGCGAACACTGAAGCTTTCTTT | CASSRERANTEAFF
TRBJ2-2 | TRBV12-3/TRBV12-4 | . | . | TGTGCCAGCAGTCCCGGGGAGGAGCTGTTTTTT | CASSPGEELFF
TRBJ1-2 | TRBV7-9 | few | . | TGTGCCAGCAGGGAGATCGGGGGGGCGGCTGGCTACACCTTC | CASREIGGAAGYTF
TRBJ2-7 | TRBV19 | . | . | TGTGCCAGTAGTAACTCGGGACTCATCAGCTCCTACGAGCAGTACTTC | CASSNSGLISSYEQYF
TRBJ2-3 | TRBV6-6 | few | TRBD2 | TGTGCCAGCAGTTATGGGGGGGCAGATACGCAGTATTTT | CASSYGGADTQYF
TRBJ1-1 | TRBV7-9 | . | . | TGTGCCAGCAGCTTAGCCCCCCAAGAAGCTTTCTTT | CASSLAPQEAFF
TRBJ2-3 | TRBV19 | . | TRBD2 | TGTGCCAGTAGTATAGATGGGATAGGACTAGCGGGTCTATTAAAAGATACGCAGTATTTT | CASSIDGIGLAGLLKDTQYF
TRBJ1-1 | TRBV30 | . | TRBD1 | TGTGCCTGGAGATGGGACAGCATGAACACTGAAGCTTTCTTT | CAWRWDSMNTEAFF
TRBJ2-3 | TRBV4-2 | . | . | TGTGCCAGCAGCCAAGAGCTCAGGGTGACCACAGATACGCAGTATTTT | CASSQELRVTTDTQYF
TRBJ2-3 | TRBV6-6 | . | TRBD2 | TGTGCCAGCAGCTCAGGGGTTGGATTAGCGGGGGGGTATAAGGGCACAGATACGCAGTATTTT | CASSSGVGLAGGYKGTDTQYF
TRBJ1-3 | TRBV4-1 | . | . | TGCGCCAGCAGCTATCAGGGGAGCGCTGGAAACACCATATATTTT | CASSYQGSAGNTIYF
TRBJ2-2 | TRBV5-1 | . | TRBD2 | TGCGCCAGCAGCTTGGGAGCTAGCGGGGGCGAGGAGCTGTTTTTT | CASSLGASGGEELFF
TRBJ1-6 | TRBV21-1 | once | . | . | CASSKAGRIRGVGVGTENSPLHF
TRBJ1-2 | TRBV7-2 | . | TRBD1 | TGTGCCAGCAGCTTTGACAGGGAAGGCTACACCTTC | CASSFDREGYTF
TRBJ1-1 | TRBV3-1/TRBV3-2 | . | . | TGTGCCAGCAGCCAAGATAGGAGGCAGGCTGATCCTAACACTGAAGCTTTCTTT | CASSQDRRQADPNTEAFF
TRBJ2-7 | TRBV6-5 | . | TRBD2 | TGTGCCAGCCGACTAGCGGGGGAGCAGTACTTC | CASRLAGEQYF
TRBJ1-2 | TRBV28 | . | . | TGTGCCAGCAGTTTCAGTGGGGCGCGAGGTGGCTACACCTTC | CASSFSGARGGYTF
TRBJ1-4 | TRBV2 | once | TRBD1 | TGTGCCAGCAGGGGGGACAGAAATAATGAAAAACTGTTTTTT | CASRGDRNNEKLFF
TRBJ2-3 | TRBV14 | . | TRBD2 | TGTGCCAGCAGCCAACTAGGGAGGGTGGCATTT | CASSQLGRVAF
TRBJ1-5 | TRBV4-1 | . | TRBD1 | TGCGCCAGCAGCCAAGAGGCCACAGGGGCTGGCTATGGCAATCAGCCCCAGCATTTT | CASSQEATGAGYGNQPQHF
TRBJ1-2 | TRBV28 | . | . | TGTGCCAGCAGTTTAGCAGGGGATGGCTACACCTTC | CASSLAGDGYTF
TRBJ1-2 | TRBV5-1 | . | . | TGCGCCAGCAGCTTGGAGCCGACAGGCTATGGCTACACCTTC | CASSLEPTGYGYTF
TRBJ1-2 | TRBV19 | once | TRBD1 | TGTGCCAGTAGTAAGGTCCAGGGGGTCCGAGGGAACTATGGCTACACCTTC | CASSKVQGVRGNYGYTF
TRBJ1-1 | TRBV4-2 | . | . | TGTGCCAGCAGCCAAGGGCTGACAGTGAACACTGAAGCTTTCTTT | CASSQGLTVNTEAFF
TRBJ2-5 | TRBV7-3 | . | . | TGTGCCAGCAGCCCAGGGCCCCAAGAGACCCAGTACTTC | CASSPGPQETQYF
TRBJ1-4 | TRBV2 | . | . | TGTGCCAGCAGGAGAGCGGGTGAAAAACTGTTTTTT | CASRRAGEKLFF
TRBJ1-5 | TRBV27 | . | . | TGTGCCAGCAGTCCCAGTCTCGGGGTCGGCAATCAGCCCCAGCATTTT | CASSPSLGVGNQPQHF
TRBJ2-7 | TRBV3-1/TRBV3-2 | . | . | TGTGCCAGCAGCAGGGACATTCGTAGCTCCTACGAGCAGTACTTC | CASSRDIRSSYEQYF